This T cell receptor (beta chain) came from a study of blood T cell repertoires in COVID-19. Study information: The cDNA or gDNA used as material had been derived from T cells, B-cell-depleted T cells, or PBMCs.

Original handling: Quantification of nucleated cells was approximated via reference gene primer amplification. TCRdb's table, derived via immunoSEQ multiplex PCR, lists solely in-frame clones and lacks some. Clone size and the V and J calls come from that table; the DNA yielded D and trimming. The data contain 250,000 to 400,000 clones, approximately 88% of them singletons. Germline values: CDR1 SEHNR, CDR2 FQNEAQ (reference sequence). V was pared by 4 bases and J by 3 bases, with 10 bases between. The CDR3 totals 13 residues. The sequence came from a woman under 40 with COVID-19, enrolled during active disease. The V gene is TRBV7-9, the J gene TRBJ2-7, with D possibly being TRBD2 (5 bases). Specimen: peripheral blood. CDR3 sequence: CASSSRGSYEQYF. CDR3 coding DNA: TGTGCCAGCAGCTCCCGGGGAAGCTACGAGCAGTACTTC.